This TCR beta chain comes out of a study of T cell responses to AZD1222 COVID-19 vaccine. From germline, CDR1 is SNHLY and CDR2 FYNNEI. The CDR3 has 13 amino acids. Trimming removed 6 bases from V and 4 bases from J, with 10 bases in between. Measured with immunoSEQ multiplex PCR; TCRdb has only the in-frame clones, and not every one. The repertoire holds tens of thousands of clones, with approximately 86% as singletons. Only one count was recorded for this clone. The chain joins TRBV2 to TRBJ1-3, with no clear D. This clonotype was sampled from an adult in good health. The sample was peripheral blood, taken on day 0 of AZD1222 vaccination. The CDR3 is CASRETAGNTIYF. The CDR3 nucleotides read TGTGCCAGCAGGGAGACCGCCGGAAACACCATATATTTT. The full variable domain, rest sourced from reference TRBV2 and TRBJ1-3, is EPEVTQTPSHQVTQMGQEVILRCVPISNHLYFYWYRQILGQKVEFLVSFYNNEISEKSEIFDDQFSVERPDGSNFTLKIRSTKLEDSAMYFCASRETAGNTIYFGEGSWLTVV.